This TCR beta chain was captured in a study of shared clonotypes between healthy human individuals. About the research overall: Participating donors consisted of two women and three men aged 18 to 49. Study-wide results and caveats: On the whole, naive subsets had larger estimated richness than memory subsets had. Large sequencing depth failed to make sorted-subset sequencing complete, rarefaction showed.

In regard to this clone: Antigen specificity is unknown.

Data came from immunoSEQ multiplex PCR; TCRdb stores just in-frame clones and leaves some out. Among about 1 million clones, 70% to 80% were seen once, and the ten largest hold over 1.3%. V shed 5 bases and J 3 bases; nucleotides not matched to a gene: 1. Germline CDR1 is SEHNR and CDR2 is FQNEAQ (reference sequence). This CDR3 has 13 residues. Only Caucasian adults living in Nashville, Tennessee served as donors. This TCR was recovered from a young man in good health. The sequenced sample consisted of memory CD4+ T cells sorted from blood. Subset defined: CD45RA-negative fraction. V and J are TRBV7-9 and TRBJ1-5; 7 bases are shared with TRBD1. The CDR3 DNA is TGTGCCAGCAGCCAGGGGGACAATCAGCCCCAGCATTTT. Protein product: CASSQGDNQPQHF.